The sequence of this T cell receptor beta chain was determined in a study of blood T cell repertoires in COVID-19. Study background: Donors in the United States, Italy and Spain gave samples during acute or convalescent COVID-19. T cells, B-cell-depleted T cells, or PBMCs supplied cDNA or gDNA.

The V gene's germline CDR1 is SGHTA and CDR2 FQGNSA. The junction had 0 bases not matched to a gene; V was cut back by 1 base and J by 4 bases. This CDR3 contains 15 residues. Original processing notes: Quantification of nucleated cells was approximated via reference gene primer amplification. Generated by immunoSEQ multiplex PCR, the TCRdb table keeps only in-frame clones and is missing some. From that table come the V and J calls and clone size; the DNA was used to work out D and trimming. The sample lists about 71,000 clones; 86% were seen once. The rearrangement joins TRBV7-2 to TRBJ2-5; 13 bases match TRBD2. The sequencing sample was made of peripheral blood. This TCR was recovered from a man younger than 40 with acute or convalescent COVID-19. The CDR3 loop is CASSLGTSGGETQYF. CDR3 nucleotides: TGTGCCAGCAGCTTAGGGACTAGCGGGGGAGAGACCCAGTACTTC.